The sequence of this T cell receptor beta chain was determined in a study of blood T cells in healthy people across ages. This clonotype has just a few counts. Primed by a sample-barcoded 5' primer and a J-beta primer mix, a second PCR proceeded for roughly 7 to 11 cycles. MiXCR, run by TCRdb on the 5' RACE reads, gives a single entry per CDR3 protein. The sample holds around 1,000,000 distinct CDR3 sequences, about 23% seen once. CDR1 MNHEY and CDR2 SVGAGI come from the germline V gene. CDR3 length: 13 amino acids. Trimming took off 11 bases at V and 1 base at J, with 14 bases between the two ends. The same data also contributed to another study, on T cells of mothers and their children. From that paper: Regardless of relatedness, pairs show thymic selection shaping TCR recombination output in a similar manner.

The receptor comes from a girl aged 2 to 10 in good health. The source material was blood. The chain uses TRBV6-5 and TRBJ1-1; D possibly corresponds to TRBD1 (5 bases). The CDR3 bases are TGTGCCTCCCAGCAGGGACGGAACACTGAAGCTTTCTTT. This codes for CASQQGRNTEAFF.